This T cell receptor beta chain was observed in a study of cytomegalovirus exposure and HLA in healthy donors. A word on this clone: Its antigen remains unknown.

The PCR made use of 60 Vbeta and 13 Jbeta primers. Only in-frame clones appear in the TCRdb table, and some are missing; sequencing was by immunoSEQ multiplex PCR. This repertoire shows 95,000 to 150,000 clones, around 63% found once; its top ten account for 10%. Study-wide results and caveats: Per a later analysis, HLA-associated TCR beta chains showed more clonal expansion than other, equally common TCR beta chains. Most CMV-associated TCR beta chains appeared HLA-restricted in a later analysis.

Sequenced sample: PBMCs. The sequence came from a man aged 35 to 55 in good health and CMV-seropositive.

As DNA, the CDR3 is TGTGCCAGCAGCGTAGGACAAAGGCCTTCAGGGTCGGAGACCCAGTACTTC. It codes for CASSVGQRPSGSETQYF. The rearrangement links TRBV9 to TRBJ2-5, with D maybe TRBD1 (5 bases). CDR1 and CDR2 (germline): SGDLS, YYNGEE. The CDR3 totals 17 residues. V gave up 0 bases and J gave up 5 bases, with 20 bases separating them.